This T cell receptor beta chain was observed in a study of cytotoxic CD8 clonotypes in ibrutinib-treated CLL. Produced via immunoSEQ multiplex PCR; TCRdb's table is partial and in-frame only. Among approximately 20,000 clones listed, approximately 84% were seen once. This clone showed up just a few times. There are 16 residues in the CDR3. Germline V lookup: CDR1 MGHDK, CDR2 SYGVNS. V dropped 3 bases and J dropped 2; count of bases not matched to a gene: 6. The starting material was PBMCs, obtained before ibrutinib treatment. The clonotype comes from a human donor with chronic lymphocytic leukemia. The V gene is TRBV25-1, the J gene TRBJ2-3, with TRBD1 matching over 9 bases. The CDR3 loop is CASSDPGQGITDTQYF. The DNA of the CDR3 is TGTGCCAGCAGTGATCCCGGACAGGGGATCACAGATACGCAGTATTTT.